What follows is one T cell receptor (beta chain) and its context. This clonotype was seen at least ten times. Its recognized antigen is unknown. There are no base qualities to consult, and no much larger clone falls within one base. CDR1 DFQATT and CDR2 SNEGSKA were looked up in the germline V gene (reference sequence). Spanning cysteine to phenylalanine, the CDR3 consists of 13 amino acids. Of all the DNA, just the CDR3 is kept, 39 bases in frame from base 1. The sample belongs to a study of T cell repertoires in cytomegalovirus infection (dated by TCRdb to the late 2010s). The study in broad terms: Donor HLA type was relevant to the analysis, because carriage of CMV infection together with the matching HLA type was indicated by public TCR beta signatures. The paper's findings and limits, for the study overall: Carriers of CMV infection plus the relevant HLA type were discriminated by the cumulative frequency of public TCR beta family members in the study cohort and in an independent roughly 400-donor cohort. The ex vivo response was dominated by HLA-C-restricted CMV-specific TCR beta clonotypes, which also provided the single most frequent clonotype in two of eight donors.

This sample was sequenced with an Illumina HiSeq 1500. TCRdb redid the processing of the public reads, applying fastp at Q25 and MiXCR, and retained in-frame beta chains. Rows are unified per CDR3 protein, each entry keeping the most common DNA and genes. The sample has around 210,000 distinct CDR3 sequences on record, 5% to 8.5% of them singletons. The top ten constitute about 6.3% of the sample. This clonotype was obtained from a human donor in good health (CMV status not recorded). Some clones in this sample may be carry-over from other donors' samples. The chain is encoded by TRBV20-1 joined to TRBJ1-1, with 9 junctional bases fitting TRBD1. Material: PBMCs. The bases read TGCAGGGGGGCCCGCACAGGGGGCATTGAAGCTTTCTTT. It specifies CRGARTGGIEAFF.